The 27 T cell receptor beta chains given below trace back to one sample, sequenced in a study of regulatory T cells in long-lasting Graves disease. Researchers made TCR beta libraries by using iRepertoire HTBI primers and running Arm-PCR on CDR3 regions. Via MiXCR, TCRdb re-called the multiplex PCR reads, giving one row per CDR3 protein. The sample lists over 250,000 distinct CDR3 sequences; 22% were seen once. Time point described: persistent/refractory GD, antithyroid drugs over 5 years with positive TRAb. The TCR library was prepared using RNA isolated from PBMCs. The sample in question was peripheral blood mononuclear cells (PBMCs), obtained when the disease was refractory, from a patient treated with antithyroid drugs. The receptors come from a female donor with Graves disease.

The chain couples TRBV9 to TRBJ2-3, with D maybe TRBD2 (6 bases). The V end lost 2 bases, the J end lost 2 bases, and 15 bases lay between the germline ends. Per the germline V gene, CDR1 is SGDLS and CDR2 is YYNGEE. The CDR3 spans 16 residues. The DNA of the CDR3 is TGTGCCAGCAGCGTGGAGGGGCTGGCCTTCACAGATACGCAGTATTTT. Amino acids: CASSVEGLAFTDTQYF.

This clonotype has just a few counts. The chain carries TRBV27 and TRBJ2-7, with 8 bases aligning to TRBD2. There are 15 residues in the CDR3. Germline assignment: CDR1 MNHEY and CDR2 SMNVEV (reference sequence). V lost 2 bases to trimming and J lost 2 bases; unmatched junction nucleotides: 5. The CDR3 DNA follows: TGTGCCAGCAGTTTAAGCGGGGGTAGGGCCTACGAGCAGTACTTC. Translation: CASSLSGGRAYEQYF.

The sample holds a few counts of this clonotype. The chain employs TRBV2 and TRBJ2-1; D is unresolved. The germline gives CDR1 SNHLY, CDR2 FYNNEI. The CDR3 length is 12 residues. V was cut by 4 bases and J by 8 bases, with 9 bases left in between. This CDR3 is CASSGGSYEQFF. CDR3 nucleotides: TGTGCCAGCAGTGGAGGAAGCTATGAGCAGTTCTTC.

This clonotype was seen repeatedly, ten times or more. V and J are TRBV2 and TRBJ1-1, with unresolved D. The ends were cut back, 8 bases at V and 0 bases at J, with 10 bases in the middle. This CDR3 contains 13 residues. Germline values: CDR1 SNHLY, CDR2 FYNNEI. The CDR3 sequence is CASVDALNTEAFF. Here the CDR3 DNA reads TGTGCCAGCGTTGATGCCCTGAACACTGAAGCTTTCTTT.

CDR3 coding DNA: TGCGCCAGCAGCCAAGAGAGGACAGGGGAGTGGGAGACCCAGTACTTC. It encodes CASSQERTGEWETQYF. The chain recombines TRBV4-1 with TRBJ2-5, with TRBD1 matching 9 bases. In germline, CDR1 is MGHRA, CDR2 YSYEKL. J lost 5 bases, V lost 0 bases, and 7 bases had no gene match. CDR3 length equals 16 residues.

This clonotype was seen more than once but under ten times. The rearrangement joins TRBV20-1 to TRBJ2-7; 7 bases fit TRBD1. This CDR3 is built from 15 residues. From germline, CDR1 is DFQATT and CDR2 SNEGSKA (reference sequence). The junction had 11 bases not matched to a gene; V was cut back by 4 bases and J by 2 bases. In DNA, the CDR3 is TGCAGTGCTAACCCGGTGAGGCAGGGGGCCTACGAGCAGTACTTC. It codes for CSANPVRQGAYEQYF.

This clonotype appeared many times. The J gene is TRBJ2-7, the V gene TRBV9, with D unclear. Trimming pared 3 bases from V and 5 bases from J, leaving 12 bases between. Germline V CDR1 and CDR2: SGDLS, YYNGEE. CDR3 size: 13 residues. The CDR3 reads CASSGRRKHEQYF. The CDR3 DNA reads TGTGCCAGCAGCGGAAGACGGAAACACGAGCAGTACTTC. The whole variable domain, filled in from reference TRBV9 and TRBJ2-7, reads DSGVTQTPKHLITATGQRVTLRCSPRSGDLSVYWYQQSLDQGLQFLIQYYNGEERAKGNILERFSAQQFPDLHSELNLSSLELGDSALYFCASSGRRKHEQYFGPGTRLTVT.

This clonotype was picked up many times. The chain recombines TRBV7-9 with TRBJ2-7; TRBD2 aligns across 10 bases. This CDR3 has 15 residues. Germline loops: CDR1 SEHNR, CDR2 FQNEAQ (reference sequence). The V gene end was trimmed by 1 base and the J gene end by 1 base; junction bases not matched to a gene: 1. CDR3 nucleotides: TGTGCCAGCAGCTTAGTGACTAGCGGGTCCTACGAGCAGTACTTC. This gives the protein CASSLVTSGSYEQYF.

This clonotype was detected many times. The chain is built from TRBV24-1 and TRBJ2-2; 7 nucleotides line up with TRBD1. Germline CDR1 and CDR2: KGHDR and SFDVKD. The CDR3 covers 17 residues. V lost 3 bases and J lost 5; bases outside the gene matches: 11. CDR3 bases: TGTGCCACCAGTGATCCCCACGGGACAGAGAATACCGGGGAGCTGTTTTTT. This codes for CATSDPHGTENTGELFF.

This clonotype has more than one count but fewer than ten. The chain couples TRBV7-2 to TRBJ2-3; a possible D gene is TRBD2 (5 bases). There are 14 residues in the CDR3. Trimming took 5 bases from V and 5 from J, leaving 14 bases between them. Germline values: CDR1 SGHTA, CDR2 FQGNSA. The CDR3 sequence is CASSPVLRGDTQYF. DNA of the CDR3: TGTGCCAGCAGCCCGGTCCTCCGGGGAGATACGCAGTATTTT.

This clonotype was seen just once. The chain combines TRBV7-3 with TRBJ1-2; D might be TRBD1 (6 bases). The V gene lost 11 bases and the J gene lost 8 bases, with 15 bases spanning the gap. The germline V gene has CDR1 SGHTA and CDR2 FQGTGA. The CDR3 totals 11 residues. Here the CDR3 reads CAGGHLRGYTF. The CDR3 coding sequence is TGTGCCGGGGGACACTTGAGAGGCTACACCTTC.

This clonotype has ten or more counts. V gene TRBV30 combines with J gene TRBJ1-1, with D possibly TRBD1 on 6 matching bases. The CDR3 length is 13 residues. Trimming took off 1 base at V and 1 base at J, with 7 bases between the two ends. Germline V CDR1 and CDR2: GTSNPN, SVGIG (reference sequence). Here the CDR3 DNA reads TGTGCCTGGAGTGGGACAGCGAACACTGAAGCTTTCTTT. Translated: CAWSGTANTEAFF.

This clonotype was seen at least ten times. The chain couples TRBV6-1 to TRBJ1-2, with a tentative D call TRBD1 (5 bases). Trimming removed 8 bases from V and 1 base from J, with 5 bases in between. The CDR3 runs to 11 residues. Germline V gene lookup returns CDR1 MNHNS and CDR2 SASEGT. This CDR3 reads CASQGNYGYTF. CDR3 sequence (DNA): TGTGCCAGCCAGGGTAACTATGGCTACACCTTC.

This clonotype was recorded a few times. The genes are TRBV7-6 and TRBJ1-1, with no clear D. V shed 5 bases and J shed 0 bases, with 13 bases lying between them. From germline, CDR1 is SGHVS and CDR2 FNYEAQ. The CDR3 contains 15 residues. The CDR3 sequence: CASSPQTEMNTEAFF. CDR3 sequence (DNA): TGTGCCAGCAGCCCTCAAACAGAGATGAACACTGAAGCTTTCTTT.

The V and J genes are TRBV7-6 and TRBJ2-2, with 7 bases that match TRBD2. CDR1 SGHVS and CDR2 FNYEAQ come from the germline V gene. The CDR3 spans 14 residues. V lost 7 bases to trimming and J lost 2 bases; unmatched junction nucleotides: 4. In nucleotides, the CDR3 is TGTGCCAGCAAGATGACTAGCAACACCGGGGAGCTGTTTTTT. This sequence encodes CASKMTSNTGELFF.

This clonotype was observed a few times. The chain links TRBV20-1 to TRBJ2-7; TRBD2 agrees at 11 bases. J was trimmed by 4 bases and V by 0 bases; bases with no gene match: 11. Germline CDR1 reads DFQATT; CDR2 reads SNEGSKA (reference sequence). This CDR3 has 17 residues. The CDR3 sequence is CSARDNRGLAVTYEQYF. CDR3 in DNA: TGCAGTGCTAGAGATAATCGGGGACTAGCGGTTACTTACGAGCAGTACTTC.

Ten or more counts support this clonotype. This chain links TRBV2 with TRBJ2-3, with D uncertain. Trimming took 10 bases from V and 6 from J, leaving 20 bases between them. Germline loops: CDR1 SNHLY, CDR2 FYNNEI. The CDR3 runs to 14 residues. As DNA, the CDR3 is TGTGCCACGGAACCAGGCGGATACTCTGATACGCAGTATTTT. Translated, it gives CATEPGGYSDTQYF.

The chain links TRBV11-3 to TRBJ2-5; D may be TRBD1 (6 bases). V was shortened by 5 bases and J by 5 bases, with 12 bases between the two germline ends. The CDR3 totals 13 residues. CDR1 and CDR2 from the germline V gene are SGHNT and YENEEA. The CDR3 reads CASSPTGLETQYF. In DNA form, the CDR3 reads TGTGCCAGCAGCCCTACAGGGTTGGAGACCCAGTACTTC.

CDR3 amino acids: CASSIWGRSNQPQHF. Here the CDR3 DNA reads TGTGCCAGTAGTATTTGGGGTAGGAGCAATCAGCCCCAGCATTTT. The chain links TRBV19 to TRBJ1-5; D gene uncertain. The CDR3 contains 15 residues. V lost 3 bases, J lost 1 base, and 10 bases lay in between. Germline V gene data show CDR1 as LNHDA and CDR2 as SQIVND (reference sequence).

This clonotype was detected a few times. The V call is TRBV7-2, the J call TRBJ1-1; TRBD1 aligns across 8 bases. The CDR3 is 16 residues long. Looked up from germline, CDR1 is SGHTA and CDR2 is FQGNSA. J was trimmed by 3 bases and V by 5 bases; bases with no gene match: 11. CDR3 residues: CASSPRTTGVYTEAFF. CDR3 DNA: TGTGCCAGCAGCCCCCGGACGACAGGGGTTTACACTGAAGCTTTCTTT.

This clonotype was recorded only once. The J gene is TRBJ2-2, the V gene TRBV7-8, with D perhaps TRBD1 (5 bases). V lost 3 bases and J 8 bases, leaving 7 bases between the germline ends. Germline CDR1 is SGHVS and CDR2 is FQNEAQ. This CDR3 has 12 residues. In DNA form, the CDR3 reads TGTGCCAGCAGCTTGTACAGGGGGGAGCTGTTTTTT. Its protein is CASSLYRGELFF.

This clonotype was counted at least ten times. DNA of the CDR3: TGTGCCAGCAGTATGACAGTCCTTAATGAAAAACTGTTTTTT. This codes for CASSMTVLNEKLFF. The V and J genes are TRBV28 and TRBJ1-4; a weak D match, TRBD1 (5 bases). The V gene lost 5 bases and the J gene lost 4 bases, with 11 bases spanning the gap. Germline CDR1 is MDHEN and CDR2 is SYDVKM. The CDR3 runs to 14 residues.

This clonotype was picked up a small number of times. The rearrangement joins TRBV28 to TRBJ2-7; 14 bases align to TRBD2. V shed 6 bases and J 2 bases; nucleotides not matched to a gene: 15. The CDR3 is 19 residues long. In germline, CDR1 is MDHEN, CDR2 SYDVKM. Here the CDR3 DNA reads TGTGCCAGCAGCCGCCCGAGGGTATGGACTAGCGGGGGGCCCTACGAGCAGTACTTC. This sequence encodes CASSRPRVWTSGGPYEQYF. The variable domain in full, with the rest retrieved from reference TRBV28 and TRBJ2-7, is DVKVTQSSRYLVKRTGEKVFLECVQDMDHENMFWYRQDPGLGLRLIYFSYDVKMKEKGDIPEGYSVSREKKERFSLILESASTNQTSMYLCASSRPRVWTSGGPYEQYFGPGTRLTVT.

Only a few counts were recorded for this clonotype. The chain is built from TRBV29-1 and TRBJ1-1, with TRBD1 matching over 10 bases. CDR1 SQVTM and CDR2 ANQGSEA come from the germline V gene. The CDR3 is made up of 13 amino acids. The V gene end was trimmed by 6 bases and the J gene end by 4 bases; junction bases not matched to a gene: 5. The CDR3 sequence: CSVLTGGPTEAFF. The CDR3, as DNA: TGCAGCGTGTTGACAGGGGGCCCCACTGAAGCTTTCTTT.

The V and J genes are TRBV28 and TRBJ1-1, with TRBD1 as a possible D gene (5 bases). The CDR3 runs 14 residues. Trimming took off 5 bases at V and 6 bases at J, with 16 bases between the two ends. From germline, CDR1 is MDHEN and CDR2 SYDVKM. CDR3 residues: CASSPSGRGSEAFF. In DNA form, the CDR3 reads TGTGCCAGCAGTCCCTCAGGGCGGGGGTCTGAAGCTTTCTTT.

The genes are TRBV18 and TRBJ2-5; D is perhaps TRBD1 (5 bases). Per the germline V gene, CDR1 is KGHSH and CDR2 is LQKENI. The V and J ends lost 3 bases and 5 bases respectively, with 13 bases between them. The CDR3 is 14 residues long. CDR3 in amino acids: CASSPPYRPETQYF. The CDR3 region has the DNA TGTGCCAGCTCACCGCCTTACAGGCCCGAGACCCAGTACTTC.

This clonotype appeared once. This chain links TRBV7-2 with TRBJ1-2, with 10 bases aligning to TRBD1. The germline gives CDR1 SGHTA, CDR2 FQGNSA. The J segment lost 2 bases and the V segment lost 6 bases, leaving 3 bases of the junction unmatched. CDR3 size: 14 residues. The CDR3 DNA is TGTGCCAGCAGTGCGACAGGGGGCAACTATGGCTACACCTTC. Amino acids: CASSATGGNYGYTF.